The rows below give T cell receptor beta chains drawn from one sample of a study of T-cell reconstitution after alpha-beta-depleted transplantation in children. MiXCR, run by TCRdb on the PCR reads, gives a single entry per CDR3 protein. The data contain approximately 500,000 distinct CDR3 sequences, around 27% of them singletons. This sample comprised PBMCs, obtained before TCRalphabeta/CD19-depleted stem cell transplant. These receptors all stem from a boy younger than two with Wiskott-Aldrich syndrome, due to receive a stem cell transplant. Both conserved end residues are part of each CDR3. A D gene is named only where the DNA matches it firmly. The size entry is marked missing in some rows and otherwise reads once, few, many or a size class.

TRBV5-1	-	few	TRBJ1-1	CASSLLGVRVNTEAFF	TGCGCCAGCAGCTTACTTGGGGTCAGGGTGAACACTGAAGCTTTCTTT
TRBV5-5	-	-	TRBJ2-3	CASSPTGLLEDTQYF	TGTGCCAGCAGCCCTACGGGGTTACTCGAAGATACGCAGTATTTT
TRBV7-8	TRBD1	-	TRBJ2-5	CASSSTGNRQETQYF	TGTGCCAGCAGCTCGACAGGGAACCGGCAAGAGACCCAGTACTTC
TRBV5-1	-	-	TRBJ2-3	CASSFPLASTDTQYF	TGCGCCAGCAGCTTTCCATTAGCAAGCACAGATACGCAGTATTTT
TRBV5-1	-	-	TRBJ1-2	CASRGDGYTF	TGCGCCAGCCGAGGGGATGGCTACACCTTC
TRBV5-1	TRBD2	many	TRBJ2-3	CASSLAGGRDTQYF	TGTGCCAGCAGCTTAGCGGGAGGCCGAGATACGCAGTATTTT
TRBV7-2	TRBD1	-	TRBJ1-2	CASSSTPQGARGYTF	TGTGCCAGCAGCTCCACGCCCCAGGGGGCGAGAGGCTACACCTTC
TRBV2	-	-	TRBJ1-2	CASSERWGAYGYTF	TGTGCCAGCAGTGAAAGATGGGGGGCTTATGGCTACACCTTC
TRBV20-1	-	few	TRBJ2-1	CSARQRAYNEQFF	TGCAGTGCTAGACAGAGGGCCTACAATGAGCAGTTCTTC
TRBV12-3/TRBV12-4	TRBD2	few	TRBJ2-3	CASSLTAGTRTTDTQYF	TGTGCCAGCAGTTTAACCGCCGGGACTAGAACCACAGATACGCAGTATTTT
TRBV20-1	TRBD1	few	TRBJ1-4	CSARELTGGNEKLFF	TGCAGTGCTAGAGAATTGACAGGGGGAAATGAAAAACTGTTTTTT
TRBV6-5	TRBD1	-	TRBJ1-2	CASSYSRQGFYGYTF	TGTGCCAGCAGTTACTCGAGACAGGGCTTCTATGGCTACACCTTC
TRBV7-9	TRBD2	-	TRBJ2-7	CASSLVPTSGSGSEQYF	TGTGCCAGCAGCTTAGTCCCCACTAGCGGGAGTGGCAGCGAGCAGTACTTC
TRBV24-1	-	-	TRBJ2-1	CATSDFSRGDEQFF	TGTGCCACCAGTGATTTTTCAAGGGGCGATGAGCAGTTCTTC
TRBV5-1	-	-	TRBJ2-7	CASSLGSPDEQYF	TGCGCCAGCAGCTTGGGAAGTCCCGACGAGCAGTACTTC